These 32 T cell receptor beta chains originate from one sample sequenced in a study of human T cells and chemical hapten exposure. MiXCR was run by TCRdb on the RACE reads, yielding one entry per CDR3 protein. The sample contains about 120,000 distinct CDR3 sequences, approximately 15% of which appear only once. Time point of the sample: pre-sensitization, week 0. The treatment here: therapeutic diphenylcyclopropenone sensitization with weekly scalp DPC. The specimen was whole blood, collected in connection with sensitization to the hapten diphenylcyclopropenone (DPC). These receptor sequences come from a woman aged 18-35 years with alopecia areata. Some clones in this sample may be carry-over from other donors' samples.

The chain has TRBV20-1 and TRBJ2-1, with D possibly TRBD1 on 8 matching bases. CDR1 is DFQATT and CDR2 is SNEGSKA in the germline V gene (reference sequence). V was trimmed by 5 bases and J by 8 bases, leaving 19 bases between them. The CDR3 extends over 14 amino acids. CDR3 sequence: CSARSGQGGDEQFF. The CDR3, as DNA: TGCAGTGCTCGTTCCGGACAGGGAGGGGATGAGCAGTTCTTC.

This clonotype was recorded a few times. This chain joins TRBV5-1 and TRBJ2-7, with D unclear. This CDR3 contains 11 residues. CDR1 and CDR2 (germline): SGHRS, YFSETQ. V dropped 1 base and J dropped 6 bases, with 5 bases sitting between them. The CDR3 nucleotides read TGCGCCAGCAGCTTGAAAGGCGAGCAGTACTTC. This translates into CASSLKGEQYF.

The chain is built from TRBV6-6 and TRBJ1-1; no definite D call. Germline CDR1 reads MNHNY; CDR2 reads SVGAGI (reference sequence). The CDR3 runs to 15 residues. With 5 bases removed from V and 0 bases from J, the gap between germline ends came to 13 bases. CDR3 nucleotides: TGTGCCAGCAGTCCCCTAAGACAAATGAACACTGAAGCTTTCTTT. Amino acids: CASSPLRQMNTEAFF.

This clonotype was picked up one time. The CDR3 bases are TGTGCCAGCAGCTTAGATCCGGGAGCGGATACGCAGTATTTT. Its protein product is CASSLDPGADTQYF. The chain couples TRBV11-3 to TRBJ2-3; D may be TRBD2 (6 bases). The CDR3 has 14 amino acids. Germline V gene sequence: CDR1 SGHNT, CDR2 YENEEA. Trimming cost V 0 bases and J 6 bases, with 10 bases left between them.

Ten or more counts support this clonotype. This rearrangement joins TRBV10-3 to TRBJ1-1; 8 nucleotides align to TRBD1. Germline V CDR1 and CDR2: ENHRY, SYGVKD. V gave up 6 bases and J gave up 5 bases; unmatched junction bases: 8. The CDR3 loop spans 14 amino acids. The CDR3 sequence is CAIRSTGAGTEAFF. In nucleotides, the CDR3 is TGTGCCATCAGATCGACAGGGGCCGGGACTGAAGCTTTCTTT.

This clonotype was seen at least ten times. The CDR3 is CASSYQGNRDQPQHF. CDR3 nucleotide sequence: TGTGCCAGCAGCTATCAGGGAAACCGCGATCAGCCCCAGCATTTT. The chain combines TRBV5-5 with TRBJ1-5; the D gene is possibly TRBD1 (5 bases). From germline, CDR1 is SGHKS and CDR2 YYEKEE (reference sequence). Trimming took 3 bases from V and 5 from J, leaving 15 bases between them. This CDR3 is built from 15 residues.

V is TRBV18 and J is TRBJ1-1; the D gene is possibly TRBD1 (6 bases). The ends were cut back, 4 bases at V and 8 bases at J, with 14 bases in the middle. CDR3 length: 13 residues. Germline CDR1 reads KGHSH; CDR2 reads LQKENI. The CDR3, as DNA: TGTGCCAGCTCACTACAGGGACCAGTAGAAGCTTTCTTT. Translated: CASSLQGPVEAFF. The full variable domain, rest sourced from reference TRBV18 and TRBJ1-1, is NAGVMQNPRHLVRRRGQEARLRCSPMKGHSHVYWYRQLPEEGLKFMVYLQKENIIDESGMPKERFSAEFPKEGPSILRIQQVVRGDSAAYFCASSLQGPVEAFFGQGTRLTVV.

This clonotype was observed a few times. The J gene is TRBJ2-3, the V gene TRBV30; 8 bases are shared with TRBD2. With 2 bases clipped from V and 0 bases from J, the junction kept 4 bases outside the gene matches. The CDR3 consists of 15 residues. Germline V gives CDR1 GTSNPN, CDR2 SVGIG (reference sequence). CDR3 protein: CAWSQERGSTDTQYF. For the CDR3, the DNA is TGTGCCTGGAGTCAGGAGCGGGGGAGCACAGATACGCAGTATTTT. Complete variable domain (other parts from reference TRBV30 and TRBJ2-3): SQTIHQWPATLVQPVGSPLSLECTVEGTSNPNLYWYRQAAGRGLQLLFYSVGIGQISSEVPQNLSASRPQDRQFILSSKKLLLSDSGFYLCAWSQERGSTDTQYFGPGTRLTVL.

This clonotype was seen at least ten times. This chain links TRBV27 with TRBJ1-1; a possible D gene is TRBD1 (6 bases). Germline values: CDR1 MNHEY, CDR2 SMNVEV (reference sequence). The ends were cut back, 3 bases at V and 0 bases at J, with 11 bases in the middle. CDR3 length: 15 residues. CDR3 sequence (DNA): TGTGCCAGCAGTTTTCGGCAGGGGTTGAACACTGAAGCTTTCTTT. It is translated as CASSFRQGLNTEAFF.

Ten or more counts support this clonotype. Written as DNA, the CDR3 is TGTGCCAGCAGCTGGGACAGGAATTTCTATGGCTACACCTTC. It specifies CASSWDRNFYGYTF. J is TRBJ1-2 and V is TRBV12-3 or TRBV12-4; the match to TRBD1 covers 8 bases. With V trimmed by 6 bases and J by 4 bases, 7 bases remained unmatched. There are 14 residues in the CDR3.

This clonotype was observed many times. The chain carries TRBV4-3 and TRBJ2-7; a weak D match, TRBD2 (6 bases). The germline V gene has CDR1 LGHNA and CDR2 YSLEER. V was trimmed by 5 bases and J by 4 bases, leaving 18 bases between them. The CDR3 sequence is 15 residues long. This chain's CDR3 is CASSSLLADLYEQYF. In DNA, the CDR3 is TGCGCCAGCAGCTCCCTACTAGCCGACTTGTACGAGCAGTACTTC.

V is TRBV12-3 or TRBV12-4 and J is TRBJ2-4; D might be TRBD2 (6 bases). Trimming removed 1 base from V and 1 base from J, with 14 bases in between. CDR3 length: 17 residues. CDR3 residues: CASSLGDLASAKNIQYF. The CDR3 DNA reads TGTGCCAGCAGTTTAGGGGACCTAGCGTCGGCCAAAAACATTCAGTACTTC.

This chain links TRBV7-2 with TRBJ1-1; D remains ambiguous. The CDR3 runs 12 residues. Trimming took 1 base from V and 7 from J, leaving 7 bases between them. Looked up from germline, CDR1 is SGHTA and CDR2 is FQGNSA. Here the CDR3 reads CASSLDGYEAFF. The CDR3, as DNA: TGTGCCAGCAGCTTAGACGGCTATGAAGCTTTCTTT. Complete variable domain (other parts from reference TRBV7-2 and TRBJ1-1): GAGVSQSPSNKVTEKGKDVELRCDPISGHTALYWYRQSLGQGLEFLIYFQGNSAPDKSGLPSDRFSAERTGGSVSTLTIQRTQQEDSAVYLCASSLDGYEAFFGQGTRLTVV.

In this sample, this clonotype turned up a few times. This chain uses TRBV20-1 with TRBJ1-4; D is possibly TRBD1 (6 bases). The ends were cut back, 6 bases at V and 0 bases at J, with 20 bases in the middle. CDR3 length equals 17 residues. Germline V lookup: CDR1 DFQATT, CDR2 SNEGSKA (reference sequence). The CDR3 DNA sequence: TGCAGTGCCATCCCCCTGACAGGAAGGGCAACTAATGAAAAACTGTTTTTT. Encoded protein: CSAIPLTGRATNEKLFF.

The chain combines TRBV28 with TRBJ2-3; maybe TRBD2 (6 bases). Germline V gene data show CDR1 as MDHEN and CDR2 as SYDVKM. Trimming pared 5 bases from V and 5 bases from J, leaving 17 bases between. The CDR3 has 15 residues. The CDR3 loop is CASSAELVGGDTQYF. In nucleotides, the CDR3 is TGTGCCAGCAGTGCTGAACTGGTCGGGGGAGATACGCAGTATTTT.

The chain has TRBV6-1 and TRBJ2-5, with 7 bases matching TRBD1. Trimming cost V 0 bases and J 2 bases; bases outside gene matches: 3. Looked up from germline, CDR1 is MNHNS and CDR2 is SASEGT. The CDR3 consists of 15 residues. CDR3 residues: CASSEATGSQETQYF. The CDR3, as DNA: TGTGCCAGCAGTGAAGCGACAGGGTCGCAAGAGACCCAGTACTTC.

This clonotype has a handful of counts. The chain couples TRBV7-6 to TRBJ2-7; 7 bases map to TRBD2. CDR1 and CDR2 (germline): SGHVS, FNYEAQ. V shed 5 bases, J shed 0 bases, and the junction held 1 base outside the gene matches. The CDR3 consists of 13 residues. CDR3 amino acids: CASSRGVSYEQYF. The CDR3 nucleotides read TGTGCCAGCAGCCGGGGGGTCTCCTACGAGCAGTACTTC.

In its sample, this clonotype was seen a few times. The chain couples TRBV6-6 to TRBJ1-1, with no clear D. This CDR3 has 16 residues. The V end lost 2 bases, the J end lost 0 bases, and 13 bases lay between the germline ends. Germline V gene sequence: CDR1 MNHNY, CDR2 SVGAGI (reference sequence). The CDR3 sequence: CASSYGIGRMNTEAFF. CDR3 DNA: TGTGCCAGCAGTTACGGAATCGGTCGGATGAACACTGAAGCTTTCTTT.

This clonotype was seen many times. The J gene is TRBJ2-7, the V gene TRBV20-1; 10 bases are a match to TRBD1. CDR3 length equals 13 residues. Germline V gene lookup returns CDR1 DFQATT and CDR2 SNEGSKA (reference sequence). With 3 bases clipped from V and 5 bases from J, the junction kept 4 bases outside the gene matches. The CDR3 region has the DNA TGCAGTGCTAGGGGACAGGGGTTCCACGAGCAGTACTTC. Its translation is CSARGQGFHEQYF.

This clonotype was seen ten or more times. The rearrangement uses TRBV4-2 and TRBJ2-7; D call uncertain. CDR3 size: 14 residues. CDR1 and CDR2 from the germline V gene are LGHNA and YNFKEQ. Trimming left V 5 bases short and J 2 bases short, with 13 bases between. The CDR3 DNA sequence: TGTGCCAGCAGCGCTATACTTCAGCCCTACGAGCAGTACTTC. Amino acid sequence: CASSAILQPYEQYF.

V is TRBV6-6 and J is TRBJ1-4, with D possibly TRBD1 on 5 matching bases. Looked up from germline, CDR1 is MNHNY and CDR2 is SVGAGI (reference sequence). V gave up 7 bases and J gave up 6 bases, with 15 bases separating them. The CDR3 has 14 amino acids. CDR3 DNA: TGTGCCAGCAACTTACAGGATCAGGATGAAAAACTGTTTTTT. Translating gives CASNLQDQDEKLFF.

This chain connects TRBV4-3 to TRBJ1-6; possibly TRBD1 for D (5 bases). Trimming pared 0 bases from V and 9 bases from J, leaving 15 bases between. Germline CDR1 LGHNA, CDR2 YSLEER. The CDR3 contains 16 residues. Here the CDR3 DNA reads TGCGCCAGCAGCCAAGAGAGGGACGGAACAATTTCACCCCTCCACTTT. It is translated as CASSQERDGTISPLHF.

V usage is TRBV28 and J usage is TRBJ1-2; 7 bases fit TRBD1. Germline V CDR1 and CDR2: MDHEN, SYDVKM. CDR3 size: 16 residues. J lost 5 bases, V lost 7 bases, and 16 bases had no gene match. CDR3 sequence (DNA): TGTGCCAGCAAACAACCTTCGACAGGGCGAAAATATGGCTACACCTTC. Its translation: CASKQPSTGRKYGYTF.

V usage is TRBV3-1 and J usage is TRBJ2-1; the match to TRBD2 covers 7 bases. Germline V gene data show CDR1 as LGHDT and CDR2 as YNNKEL (reference sequence). CDR3 size: 15 residues. Trimming took 3 bases from V and 4 from J; bases not matched to a gene: 6. The CDR3 loop reads CASSQMLAAYNEQFF. The CDR3 coding sequence is TGTGCCAGCAGCCAGATGCTAGCGGCATACAATGAGCAGTTCTTC.

This clonotype was picked up a small number of times. V usage is TRBV6-6 and J usage is TRBJ2-7, with D tentatively TRBD2 (6 bases). V was pared by 9 bases and J by 2 bases, with 14 bases between. Germline assignment: CDR1 MNHNY and CDR2 SVGAGI (reference sequence). The CDR3 has 13 amino acids. The CDR3 DNA reads as TGTGCCAGTCTCCTCACGGGAGCCTACGAGCAGTACTTC. Translation: CASLLTGAYEQYF.

There are a few counts of this clonotype. The chain is built from TRBV7-2 and TRBJ2-1, with D tentatively TRBD2 (6 bases). Trimming pared 1 base from V and 10 bases from J, leaving 11 bases between. The CDR3 is 13 amino acids. The germline V gene has CDR1 SGHTA and CDR2 FQGNSA. CDR3 sequence: CASSLVGGREQFF. DNA of the CDR3: TGTGCCAGCAGCTTAGTCGGTGGGAGGGAGCAGTTCTTC.

This clonotype turned up a few times. The rearrangement joins TRBV12-3 or TRBV12-4 to TRBJ2-1, with D hard to call. The CDR3 is made up of 11 amino acids. Trimming took off 5 bases at V and 7 bases at J, with 6 bases between the two ends. CDR3 sequence reads: CASSPANEQFF. CDR3 nucleotide sequence: TGTGCCAGCAGTCCCGCGAATGAGCAGTTCTTC.

A few counts support this clonotype. J is TRBJ2-5 and V is TRBV7-8; possible D gene TRBD2, 6 bases. CDR1 and CDR2 (germline): SGHVS, FQNEAQ. The ends were cut back, 7 bases at V and 4 bases at J, with 13 bases in the middle. The CDR3 length is 13 residues. CDR3 loop: CASTPGGRETQYF. CDR3 DNA sequence: TGTGCCAGCACCCCCGGAGGGCGAGAGACCCAGTACTTC.

At least ten counts were recorded for this clonotype. The V gene is TRBV7-9, the J gene TRBJ2-2; D is possibly TRBD1 (5 bases). Germline loops: CDR1 SEHNR, CDR2 FQNEAQ (reference sequence). V dropped 5 bases and J dropped 6 bases, with 13 bases sitting between them. There are 14 residues in the CDR3. CDR3 nucleotide sequence: TGTGCCAGCAGCGGACATGGCGTGGCCGGGGAGCTGTTTTTT. The encoded protein is CASSGHGVAGELFF.

The rearrangement links TRBV29-1 to TRBJ1-3, with 9 bases lining up with TRBD1. The CDR3 covers 14 residues. Per germline, CDR1 SQVTM and CDR2 ANQGSEA. With 4 bases clipped from V and 2 bases from J, the junction kept 3 bases outside the gene matches. The CDR3 DNA is TGCAGCGTTGTACAGGGGGCTCCTGGAAACACCATATATTTT. The encoded protein is CSVVQGAPGNTIYF.

In its sample, this clonotype was seen a few times. The chain combines TRBV6-2 or TRBV6-3 with TRBJ1-5; D might be TRBD1 (5 bases). Germline V gives CDR1 MNHEY, CDR2 SVGEGT. This CDR3 spans 16 amino acids. The V gene lost 5 bases and the J gene lost 4 bases, with 18 bases spanning the gap. In nucleotides, the CDR3 is TGTGCCAGCAGTCCTACAGGATTCGGAGTAAATCAGCCCCAGCATTTT. It encodes CASSPTGFGVNQPQHF.

This clonotype was found many times. The J gene is TRBJ2-2, the V gene TRBV9; no reliable D call. The V end lost 0 bases, the J end lost 5 bases, and 5 bases lay between the germline ends. The germline V gene has CDR1 SGDLS and CDR2 YYNGEE. The length of the CDR3 is 13 residues. CDR3 loop: CASSVEGTGELFF. Written as DNA, the CDR3 is TGTGCCAGCAGCGTAGAGGGTACCGGGGAGCTGTTTTTT.